This entry lists 22 T cell receptor beta chains sequenced from one sample in a study of blood T cells in healthy people across ages. Together with a sample-barcoded 5' primer, a J-beta primer mix was included in a second PCR lasting roughly 6 to 12 cycles. TCRdb reprocessed the 5' RACE reads with MiXCR, giving one entry per CDR3 protein. The repertoire consists of about 1.8 million distinct CDR3 sequences, with about 49% occurring once and the leading ten covering about 2.1%. Material for sequencing was blood. The origin of the receptors is a woman in her thirties or forties in good health.

This clonotype was detected many times. The rearrangement links TRBV29-1 to TRBJ2-7, with TRBD2 matching 10 bases. Germline V gene sequence: CDR1 SQVTM, CDR2 ANQGSEA. J was trimmed by 5 bases and V by 3 bases; bases with no gene match: 7. This CDR3 region has 14 residues. The CDR3 loop is CSVDGLAGENEQYF. The CDR3, as DNA: TGCAGCGTTGATGGGCTAGCGGGGGAGAACGAGCAGTACTTC.

V gene TRBV7-2 combines with J gene TRBJ2-5; a weak D match, TRBD1 (5 bases). Germline V CDR1 and CDR2: SGHTA, FQGNSA. V was clipped by 5 bases and J by 1 base, with 20 bases between them. This CDR3 region has 17 residues. Here the CDR3 reads CASSPKYRPDTQETQYF. CDR3 DNA: TGTGCCAGCAGCCCCAAATACAGGCCGGACACCCAAGAGACCCAGTACTTC. The whole variable domain, remainder taken from reference TRBV7-2 and TRBJ2-5, is GAGVSQSPSNKVTEKGKDVELRCDPISGHTALYWYRQSLGQGLEFLIYFQGNSAPDKSGLPSDRFSAERTGGSVSTLTIQRTQQEDSAVYLCASSPKYRPDTQETQYFGPGTRLLVL.

The rearrangement uses TRBV6-6 and TRBJ1-6; TRBD1 matches at 7 bases. Losses at the gene ends were 7 bases for V and 7 bases for J; bases not matched to a gene: 10. The V gene's germline CDR1 is MNHNY and CDR2 SVGAGI (reference sequence). The CDR3 is 15 amino acids. The chain's CDR3 is CASTPEGGENSPLHF. The DNA of the CDR3 is TGTGCCAGCACCCCGGAAGGGGGCGAGAATTCACCCCTCCACTTT.

This clonotype showed up just a few times. This chain links TRBV20-1 with TRBJ2-3; no firm D call. V lost 2 bases, J lost 4 bases, and 25 bases lay in between. Germline V gives CDR1 DFQATT, CDR2 SNEGSKA (reference sequence). The CDR3 has 18 residues. This chain's CDR3 is CSARRVGRASRASDTQYF. The CDR3 nucleotides read TGCAGTGCTAGAAGGGTGGGCCGGGCTAGTCGAGCCTCAGATACGCAGTATTTT.

This clonotype was counted a few times. The chain is built from TRBV6-2 or TRBV6-3 and TRBJ2-1; D is perhaps TRBD2 (6 bases). Deletions cut 5 bases from V and 6 bases from J, with 17 bases between. Per germline, CDR1 MNHEY and CDR2 SVGEGT. The CDR3 consists of 15 residues. CDR3 DNA: TGTGCCAGCAGTCTGACTAGTTTCGACTTCAATGAGCAGTTCTTC. It is translated as CASSLTSFDFNEQFF.

The V and J genes are TRBV20-1 and TRBJ2-7; 7 bases map to TRBD2. The CDR3 runs 14 residues. Germline assignment: CDR1 DFQATT and CDR2 SNEGSKA (reference sequence). The V segment lost 0 bases and the J segment 4 bases; nucleotides outside the gene matches: 6. CDR3 nucleotides: TGCAGTGCTAGAGAGCCCAGCGGGGCGTACGAGCAGTACTTC. Translation: CSAREPSGAYEQYF.

The chain has TRBV27 and TRBJ2-5; possibly TRBD2 for D (6 bases). V lost 3 bases and J 2 bases, leaving 16 bases between the germline ends. This CDR3 spans 16 amino acids. Looked up from germline, CDR1 is MNHEY and CDR2 is SMNVEV (reference sequence). CDR3 sequence (DNA): TGTGCCAGCAGTTTGATTGGCGGAGGGGAGCAAGAGACCCAGTACTTC. Encoded protein: CASSLIGGGEQETQYF.

J is TRBJ2-3 and V is TRBV14; 11 bases line up with TRBD2. Unmatched junction bases numbered 7, after V lost 4 bases and J lost 4 bases. The CDR3 spans 16 residues. From germline, CDR1 is SGHDN and CDR2 FVKESK. Here the CDR3 reads CASSRPGLAVADTQYF. In nucleotides, the CDR3 is TGTGCCAGCAGCCGACCGGGACTAGCGGTCGCAGATACGCAGTATTTT.

This clonotype has only a few counts. The rearrangement links TRBV6-2 or TRBV6-3 to TRBJ2-7, with D perhaps given as TRBD1 or TRBD2 (5 bases each). CDR1 and CDR2 (germline): MNHEY, SVGEGT. Trimming left V 6 bases short and J 2 bases short, with 14 bases between. CDR3 length: 14 residues. For the CDR3, the DNA is TGTGCCAGCAGGGGGGAGAGGCCCACCTACGAGCAGTACTTC. Translated: CASRGERPTYEQYF.

The chain combines TRBV12-5 with TRBJ2-7; no firm D call. TRBJ2-5 explains the end of the DNA better; the J call may be wrong. The germline V gene encodes CDR1 LGHNT and CDR2 FRNRAP. The CDR3 extends over 16 amino acids. The CDR3 is CASGASRSLRKETQYF. In DNA form, the CDR3 reads TGTGCTAGTGGTGCCTCTCGGTCCCTCCGTAAGGAGACCCAGTACTTC.

The rearrangement links TRBV7-2 to TRBJ1-1, with a weak D call TRBD1 (6 bases). This CDR3 contains 13 residues. V gave up 5 bases and J gave up 3 bases, with 10 bases separating them. Germline V gene sequence: CDR1 SGHTA, CDR2 FQGNSA. The CDR3 protein is CASSAGAYTEAFF. DNA for the CDR3: TGTGCCAGCAGCGCGGGGGCTTACACTGAAGCTTTCTTT.

The table lists this clonotype with a few counts. V gene TRBV12-3 or TRBV12-4 combines with J gene TRBJ2-1, with TRBD1 matching 9 bases. The CDR3 has 15 residues. With 2 bases clipped from V and 5 bases from J, the junction kept 4 bases outside the gene matches. The CDR3 protein is CASSLSGTGNNEQFF. CDR3 nucleotides: TGTGCCAGCAGTTTATCCGGGACAGGGAACAATGAGCAGTTCTTC.

The chain uses TRBV11-2 and TRBJ2-7; tentatively, D is TRBD2 (6 bases). The V gene lost 3 bases and the J gene lost 0 bases, with 12 bases spanning the gap. Germline V lookup: CDR1 SGHAT, CDR2 FQNNGV. The CDR3 consists of 15 residues. The CDR3, as DNA: TGTGCCAGCAGCTTTGGGGACTCCGGCTCCTACGAGCAGTACTTC. This codes for CASSFGDSGSYEQYF.

This clonotype was seen a few times. The rearrangement uses TRBV24-1 and TRBJ1-2; no firm D call. The germline CDR1 and CDR2 sequences are KGHDR and SFDVKD. V lost 1 base to trimming and J lost 2 bases, with 4 bases between them. The CDR3 has 13 amino acids. The CDR3 is CATSDFSNYGYTF. The DNA for the CDR3 is TGTGCCACCAGTGATTTCTCCAACTATGGCTACACCTTC.

This clonotype was seen only a few times. V is TRBV24-1 and J is TRBJ2-7; no clear D. The ends were cut back, 3 bases at V and 3 bases at J, with 5 bases in the middle. The CDR3 consists of 12 residues. Germline V gives CDR1 KGHDR, CDR2 SFDVKD. The CDR3 reads CATSDRRYEQYF. CDR3 coding DNA: TGTGCCACCAGTGATCGGCGCTACGAGCAGTACTTC.

The gene calls are TRBV5-1 and TRBJ2-1; D is ambiguous. Trimming stripped 0 bases from V and 7 bases from J, with 11 bases between. The CDR3 length is 14 residues. Germline CDR1 is SGHRS and CDR2 is YFSETQ. In DNA form, the CDR3 reads TGCGCCAGCAGCTTGGGACACCGCCTAAATGAGCAGTTCTTC. This codes for CASSLGHRLNEQFF.

CDR3 coding DNA: TGCGCCAGCAGCCAAGCGGTAGAACTAGCGGGGGCCGGGGAGCTGTTTTTT. Its translation is CASSQAVELAGAGELFF. The chain has TRBV4-1 and TRBJ2-2, with TRBD2 matching 11 bases. The V segment lost 1 base and the J segment 6 bases; nucleotides outside the gene matches: 7. Germline values: CDR1 MGHRA, CDR2 YSYEKL. CDR3 size: 17 residues.

The chain employs TRBV6-1 and TRBJ2-4, with D possibly matching TRBD1 (5 bases). The CDR3 sequence is 13 residues long. Germline values: CDR1 MNHNS, CDR2 SASEGT. Deletions cut 7 bases from V and 13 bases from J, with 20 bases between. CDR3 in DNA: TGTGCCAGCATGGGTAGGGGTAGGTGGGCCCAGTACTTC. Translating it yields CASMGRGRWAQYF.

This clonotype was picked up one time. The chain joins TRBV6-2 or TRBV6-3 to TRBJ2-7; TRBD1 aligns across 7 bases. The CDR3 sequence is 15 residues long. The J segment lost 0 bases and the V segment lost 6 bases, leaving 8 bases of the junction unmatched. Germline V gives CDR1 MNHEY, CDR2 SVGEGT. CDR3 amino acids: CASRNNRDSSYEQYF. CDR3 sequence (DNA): TGTGCCAGCAGGAATAACAGGGACAGCTCCTACGAGCAGTACTTC.

This chain connects TRBV12-3 or TRBV12-4 to TRBJ2-5; tentative D call: TRBD2 (5 bases). The germline V and J ends were trimmed by 6 bases and 5 bases, with 13 bases remaining between them. The CDR3 covers 13 residues. CDR3 sequence: CASSPGLFETQYF. CDR3 nucleotide sequence: TGTGCCAGCAGCCCCGGACTCTTCGAGACCCAGTACTTC.

This clonotype was seen once. This is likely a read error, given that the CDR3 carries no conserved phenylalanine or tryptophan at its end. The rearrangement joins TRBV5-1 to TRBJ1-1; 9 bases are shared with TRBD1. The CDR3 runs to 14 residues. V lost 4 bases, J lost 8 bases, and 9 bases stayed unmatched. In germline, CDR1 is SGHRS, CDR2 YFSETQ. The CDR3 here is CASSLDRGVREAFI. CDR3 bases: TGCGCCAGCAGCCTGGACAGGGGAGTGCGAGAAGCTTTCATT.

The sample holds a few counts of this clonotype. The chain uses TRBV27 and TRBJ2-3, with a possible D match to TRBD1 (5 bases). Trimming pared 4 bases from V and 7 bases from J, leaving 15 bases between. The CDR3 runs to 14 residues. CDR1 and CDR2 from the germline V gene are MNHEY and SMNVEV (reference sequence). The chain's CDR3 is CASSYGQGFNTQYF. The CDR3 region has the DNA TGTGCCAGCAGTTACGGACAAGGGTTCAATACGCAGTATTTT.